These T cell receptor beta chains were read from a single sample in a study of cytomegalovirus exposure and HLA in healthy donors. Clones were read by immunoSEQ multiplex PCR, and TCRdb kept only the in-frame ones, dropping some. The data show about 80,000 clones, around 60% seen once. The specimen sequenced was PBMCs. These receptors were taken from a male donor in good health and CMV-seropositive. CDR3s include the opening cysteine and the closing phenylalanine or tryptophan. Each record gives: D gene, V gene, CDR3 protein. D genes are given only for firm matches.

D gene: TRBD2; V gene: TRBV19; CDR3 protein: CASSVSGTSGFANTGELFF
D gene: TRBD2; V gene: TRBV30; CDR3 protein: CAWSRGGSNTGELFF
D gene: .; V gene: TRBV5-6; CDR3 protein: CASSEGIIPHEQYF
D gene: .; V gene: TRBV7-8; CDR3 protein: CASSPQGNGEKLFF
D gene: .; V gene: TRBV5-4; CDR3 protein: CASSLDRRGYTF
D gene: .; V gene: TRBV28; CDR3 protein: CASKYTDMNTEAFF
D gene: TRBD2; V gene: TRBV19; CDR3 protein: CASSITGGEQYF
D gene: TRBD2; V gene: TRBV6-8; CDR3 protein: CASSYGSSGGPYNEQFF
D gene: .; V gene: TRBV9; CDR3 protein: CASSAGPGTEAFF
D gene: TRBD1; V gene: TRBV30; CDR3 protein: CAWSEGQSYEQYF
D gene: .; V gene: TRBV6-1; CDR3 protein: CASSEGGSNQPQHF
D gene: .; V gene: TRBV9; CDR3 protein: CASSVEGGPGNTIYF
D gene: TRBD1; V gene: TRBV28; CDR3 protein: CASIRDRRSSQPQHF
D gene: TRBD2; V gene: TRBV30; CDR3 protein: CAFTSVGIYEQYF
D gene: TRBD1; V gene: TRBV7-9; CDR3 protein: CASSLRTGPNEKLFF
D gene: .; V gene: TRBV7-9; CDR3 protein: CASSLEGINEQYF
D gene: TRBD1; V gene: TRBV19; CDR3 protein: CASRWGDRGFGNQPQHF
D gene: .; V gene: TRBV5-1; CDR3 protein: CASSPGTYEQYF
D gene: .; V gene: TRBV7-9; CDR3 protein: CASSLVQTGKDTQYF
D gene: TRBD1; V gene: TRBV27; CDR3 protein: CASSPGQGFSEQYF
D gene: TRBD1; V gene: TRBV7-8; CDR3 protein: CASSLGQGNLETQYF
D gene: TRBD2; V gene: TRBV7-2; CDR3 protein: CASSITSGGSYEQFF
D gene: .; V gene: TRBV30; CDR3 protein: CPWSPPKSGANVLTF
D gene: TRBD2; V gene: TRBV7-6; CDR3 protein: CASSQLAGVNTDTQYF
D gene: .; V gene: TRBV5-3; CDR3 protein: CARSLAGFNSGNTIYF
D gene: TRBD2; V gene: TRBV19; CDR3 protein: CASKRLAGDNEQFF
D gene: TRBD1; V gene: TRBV7-9; CDR3 protein: CAEKGASLDTQYF
D gene: TRBD1; V gene: TRBV30; CDR3 protein: CAWSPGQGNTIYF
D gene: TRBD2; V gene: TRBV30; CDR3 protein: CAWQLAGEQETQYF
D gene: .; V gene: TRBV30; CDR3 protein: CAWSDGGASQYF
D gene: .; V gene: TRBV5-1; CDR3 protein: CASSLDGGKGSGANVLTF
D gene: TRBD2; V gene: TRBV4-1; CDR3 protein: CASSQDDGLAGGELFF
D gene: TRBD1; V gene: TRBV28; CDR3 protein: CASGQGAGTNNEQFF
D gene: TRBD1; V gene: TRBV5-4; CDR3 protein: CASSRGTGVSYEQYF
D gene: TRBD2; V gene: TRBV7-9; CDR3 protein: CASSPLPGLGVGGEQYF
D gene: .; V gene: TRBV6-5; CDR3 protein: CASSQYPQGYEQYF
D gene: .; V gene: TRBV5-1; CDR3 protein: CASSLVASGGNTIYF
D gene: .; V gene: TRBV6-1; CDR3 protein: CASSDRVESPLHF
D gene: TRBD2; V gene: TRBV15; CDR3 protein: CATSRDGLAVPYNEQFF
D gene: TRBD2; V gene: TRBV5-4; CDR3 protein: CASSVSGTRGETQYF
D gene: TRBD1; V gene: TRBV9; CDR3 protein: CASSGQGADYNEQFF
D gene: TRBD1; V gene: TRBV9; CDR3 protein: CASSVAHTGDDYNEQFF